This T cell receptor (beta chain) is from a study of T-cell memory formation after mild COVID-19 (dated by TCRdb to about 2021). Turning to the overall study: TCR sequence clusters from the two donors were largely donor specific. T-cell clones expanding and contracting after mild COVID-19 in a couple of donors were tracked by longitudinal TCRalpha and TCRbeta repertoire sequencing. The cohort comprised two young, previously healthy adult volunteers, one female and one male.

This clonotype occurred a few times. No antigen is known for it. The record has no base qualities; no much larger clone is one base away. Summary of the overall study and its limitations: Contracting CD4+ clones turned up mainly in the CM and EM memory subsets, whereas EMRA was where CD8+ clones were enriched. Clones that contracted from day 15 to 85 showed balanced CD4/CD8 phenotypes, whereas a second wave of clones that expanded from day 15 to 37 leaned towards CD4+. Some responding clones were detected in pre-infection memory, suggesting pre-existing cross-reactive memory T cells joined the SARS-CoV-2 response. SARS-CoV-2 specificity of the second-wave clones peaking on day 37 was not confirmed. The study included only a couple of mild cases, and larger cohorts that include severe cases with pre-infection samples were judged to be necessary.

The sequencing machine was an Illumina NovaSeq 6000. Using 5'RACE with constant-segment primers, TCRalpha and TCRbeta cDNA libraries were constructed, with sample barcodes and unique molecular identifiers added in the process. Trizol reagent was used to extract RNA from every sample. Amplification of the libraries took two PCR steps, and the second step added a second sample barcode plus Illumina TruSeq adapters. Sequencing of the libraries was done on an Illumina NovaSeq, producing 2 x 150 bp paired-end reads. As for the authors' bioinformatics: With migec v1.2.7, reads were demultiplexed and then collapsed into UMI-guided consensus sequences. Using mixcr v2.1.11, UMI consensuses were aligned to TRA and TRB V and J templates and then assembled into clonotypes. A clonotype was counted as expanded or contracted only if both edgeR and NoisET called the change significant, with noise models trained on biological replicates. For edgeR calls, the thresholds were a false discovery rate-adjusted p below 0.01 and a log2 fold-change of 1. As an exploratory analysis of dynamics, max-normalized trajectories of the 1000 most abundant clonotypes were examined by PCA with hierarchical clustering. Each responding clone was given a CD4 or CD8 phenotype based on the CD4+ and CD8+ repertoires, which had been sequenced separately. In-frame beta chains were kept once TCRdb had trimmed the public reads at Q25 with fastp and called clones with MiXCR. Entries are consolidated by CDR3 protein sequence, retaining the most common genes and DNA. Clone size and V and J calls follow TCRdb, not the original study. In this sample the table shows hundreds of thousands of distinct CDR3 sequences, about 23% of which occur a single time. The top ten clonotypes cover roughly an eighth of the sample.

Ficoll-Paque density gradient centrifugation was the method used to isolate PBMCs. From the cysteine up to the phenylalanine, the CDR3 has a length of 17 residues. This entry keeps only the CDR3 DNA: 51 bases, framed from base 1. Sequences SNHLY (CDR1) and FYNNEI (CDR2) are obtained from the germline V gene. Cut back by 5 bases and 2 bases, the V and J ends lie 22 bases apart. The sample comprised PBMCs or a T cell subset sorted from them (not recorded which). This TCR was sampled from an adult woman who had mild COVID-19 (a few samples of this study predate the infection). The sample titles of this study are shuffled in the database, so cell type and time point are left out; the donor was told from shared clones. The sequence is built from TRBV2 and TRBJ2-7; TRBD1 might be the D gene, on 6 matching bases. The CDR3 reads CASSTERNRAGAYEQYF. The base sequence is TGTGCCAGCAGTACGGAAAGGAACAGGGCTGGAGCCTACGAGCAGTACTTC. Reference TRBV2 and TRBJ2-7 genes cover what lies past the CDR3, so the full variable domain is EPEVTQTPSHQVTQMGQEVILRCVPISNHLYFYWYRQILGQKVEFLVSFYNNEISEKSEIFDDQFSVERPDGSNFTLKIRSTKLEDSAMYFCASSTERNRAGAYEQYFGPGTRLTVT.